This T cell receptor beta chain came from a study of human T cells and chemical hapten exposure. The CDR3 sequence is 14 residues long. The germline CDR1 and CDR2 sequences are MNHNY and SVGAGI (reference sequence). V was pared by 5 bases and J by 4 bases, with 14 bases between. This clonotype was counted many times. It was from unfractionated whole blood that total RNA was extracted. Single cDNA molecules in the library carried unique molecular identifiers attached during preparation. TCRdb re-called the reads through MiXCR, storing one row per CDR3 protein. The sample records about 120,000 distinct CDR3 sequences, around 8.5% being singletons.

The sample taken for sequencing was whole blood. V usage is TRBV6-6 and J usage is TRBJ1-1, with a possible D match to TRBD1 (6 bases). This sequence was found in a human donor in good health. Some clones in this sample may be carry-over from other donors' samples. In nucleotides, the CDR3 is TGTGCCAGCAGTATGGGGGGCGGGGGCACTGAAGCTTTCTTT. Its translation: CASSMGGGGTEAFF.